These 9 T cell receptor beta chains were sequenced from one sample in a study of cytotoxic CD8 clonotypes in ibrutinib-treated CLL. Clones were sequenced by immunoSEQ multiplex PCR, and TCRdb holds only the in-frame ones, with some missing. The sample lists approximately 60,000 clones, approximately 52% occurring once. The sequences come from PBMCs, collected after 24 months of ibrutinib treatment. The source is a human donor with chronic lymphocytic leukemia.

This clone turned up a few times. This chain uses TRBV5-1 with TRBJ2-5; D perhaps matches TRBD2 (6 bases). The V and J ends lost 2 bases and 1 base respectively, with 9 bases between them. The CDR3 sequence is 14 residues long. The germline gives CDR1 SGHRS, CDR2 YFSETQ. For the CDR3, the DNA is TGCGCCAGCAGCTTTGGGGGACTCCAAGAGACCCAGTACTTC. Its translation is CASSFGGLQETQYF.

The chain combines TRBV4-2 with TRBJ2-3; D gene uncertain. Per the germline V gene, CDR1 is LGHNA and CDR2 is YNFKEQ. CDR3 length: 15 residues. Trimming stripped 0 bases from V and 0 bases from J, with 7 bases between. CDR3 DNA sequence: TGTGCCAGCAGCCAAGAGGTCCTTAGCACAGATACGCAGTATTTT. Translated: CASSQEVLSTDTQYF.

The rearrangement joins TRBV7-6 to TRBJ2-3; 8 bases line up with TRBD2. V lost 5 bases to trimming and J lost 4 bases; unmatched junction nucleotides: 23. Germline CDR1 reads SGHVS; CDR2 reads FNYEAQ. The CDR3 has 20 amino acids. The CDR3 loop is CASSLRGLAGRPRSPDTQYF. CDR3 sequence (DNA): TGTGCCAGCAGCCTCCGAGGACTAGCCGGACGCCCGCGAAGCCCAGATACGCAGTATTTT.

This clone was seen a few times. This rearrangement joins TRBV27 to TRBJ1-1; D ambiguous. Germline V gene sequence: CDR1 MNHEY, CDR2 SMNVEV (reference sequence). The CDR3 runs 13 residues. V was trimmed by 6 bases and J by 0 bases, leaving 8 bases between them. The CDR3 loop reads CASRNDLNTEAFF. The CDR3 nucleotides are TGTGCCAGCAGAAATGATTTGAACACTGAAGCTTTCTTT.

The chain carries TRBV6-5 and TRBJ2-2; D ambiguous. Per germline, CDR1 MNHEY and CDR2 SVGAGI. V was trimmed by 2 bases and J by 6 bases, leaving 10 bases between them. The CDR3 spans 14 residues. DNA of the CDR3: TGTGCCAGCAGTTACAGGGAAGGAGCCGGGGAGCTGTTTTTT. Translation gives CASSYREGAGELFF.

This clone was seen only once. The chain couples TRBV7-9 to TRBJ1-5; TRBD1 might be the D (5 bases). Germline V CDR1 and CDR2: SEHNR, FQNEAQ (reference sequence). Trimming shortened V by 0 bases and J by 3 bases, and 9 bases separated the two germline ends. The CDR3 totals 15 residues. The CDR3 loop reads CASSLAEGHNQPQHF. The CDR3 DNA reads as TGTGCCAGCAGCTTAGCGGAAGGACACAATCAGCCCCAGCATTTT.

The chain employs TRBV6-4 and TRBJ1-2, with 7 bases fitting TRBD1. The CDR3 contains 15 residues. Germline V gene data show CDR1 as MRHNA and CDR2 as SNTAGT. Unmatched junction bases numbered 5, after V lost 4 bases and J lost 0 bases. The CDR3 DNA follows: TGTGCCAGCAGTGTCCAGGGGACAGCTAACTATGGCTACACCTTC. This translates into CASSVQGTANYGYTF.

The rearrangement joins TRBV19 to TRBJ1-5; D possibly corresponds to TRBD1 (6 bases). V gave up 9 bases and J gave up 5 bases, with 23 bases separating them. This CDR3 has 16 amino acids. CDR1 and CDR2 (germline): LNHDA, SQIVND (reference sequence). CDR3 residues: CASQTRGQARHQPQHF. The CDR3 DNA follows: TGTGCCAGCCAAACCCGGGGGCAGGCTAGGCATCAGCCCCAGCATTTT.

The chain combines TRBV19 with TRBJ2-1; perhaps TRBD1 as D (5 bases). Trimming took off 5 bases at V and 4 bases at J, with 9 bases between the two ends. This CDR3 contains 13 residues. CDR1 and CDR2 (germline): LNHDA, SQIVND (reference sequence). In DNA form, the CDR3 reads TGTGCCAGTAGTCCTAGACAGTACAATGAGCAGTTCTTC. Translated, it gives CASSPRQYNEQFF.